This T cell receptor beta chain was profiled in a study of blood T cell repertoires in COVID-19. As for the study in general: Collection of acute and convalescent COVID-19 samples took place in the United States, Italy and Spain.

V was shortened by 3 bases and J by 4 bases, with 9 bases between the two germline ends. This CDR3 comprises 13 residues. Germline V gene data show CDR1 as MDHEN and CDR2 as SYDVKM. Here immunoSEQ multiplex PCR was the method, and the copy in TCRdb shows in-frame clones only, minus some. The sample shows about 190,000 clones, roughly 83% of them seen only once. Participant age was 18 to 89 years, and participants resided in around 24 US areas. Participants reported their clinical history, and cohort assignment relied on those reports. Sequencing input: PBMCs or T cells enriched from blood (not recorded which). The source is a woman in her twenties or thirties who had recovered from COVID-19. The chain couples TRBV28 to TRBJ1-1, with D perhaps TRBD1 (5 bases). The CDR3 region has the DNA TGTGCCAGCAGTTTCGGGGGGATCACTGAAGCTTTCTTT. Protein: CASSFGGITEAFF.